The rows below give T cell receptor beta chains drawn from one sample of a study of blood T cell repertoires in COVID-19. Profiled with immunoSEQ multiplex PCR; TCRdb holds only in-frame clones, not every one. The sample yields around 100,000 clones, approximately 92% seen once. The sample consisted of peripheral blood. The receptor source for this set is a woman aged 45-60 years with COVID-19, enrolled during active disease. Each CDR3 is given with its conserved first and last residue. A D gene is named only where the DNA matches it firmly. For some rows the clone size is stated as once, few or many, or as a class when expanded; others skip it.

D,V,size,J,CDR3,DNA
TRBD1,TRBV12-5,-,TRBJ1-2,CASGSPRDRATYGYTF,TGTGCTAGTGGTTCCCCCCGCGACAGGGCGACCTATGGCTACACCTTC
-,TRBV25-1,once,TRBJ1-4,CASSEVTGWANEKLFF,TGTGCCAGCAGTGAGGTAACGGGATGGGCTAATGAAAAACTGTTTTTT
TRBD2,TRBV18,-,TRBJ2-1,CASSPDLAGGREQFF,TGTGCCAGCTCACCAGACCTAGCGGGGGGAAGGGAGCAGTTCTTC
TRBD1,TRBV19,-,TRBJ2-7,CASRPGTGALSEQYF,TGTGCCAGTAGACCAGGGACAGGGGCTTTATCCGAGCAGTACTTC
TRBD1,TRBV30,-,TRBJ1-2,CAWSGTGGGYTF,TGTGCCTGGAGTGGGACAGGGGGCGGCTACACCTTC
TRBD1,TRBV19,-,TRBJ2-3,CASSRRTGQGSDTQYF,TGTGCCAGTAGCCGAAGGACAGGGCAGGGATCGGATACGCAGTATTTT
-,TRBV27,-,TRBJ1-2,CASSPLGGNYGYTF,TGTGCCAGCAGCCCCTTGGGGGGGAACTATGGCTACACCTTC
-,TRBV28,-,TRBJ2-6,CASIGGMGAHSGANVLTF,TGTGCCAGCATTGGGGGCATGGGGGCACACTCTGGGGCCAACGTCCTGACTTTC
-,TRBV6-1,once,TRBJ1-2,CASSEAGRNYGYTF,TGTGCCAGCAGTGAAGCGGGGAGAAACTATGGCTACACCTTC
TRBD1,TRBV2,-,TRBJ1-2,CASSIRTGEGGYTF,TGTGCCAGCAGTATACGGACAGGGGAGGGAGGCTACACCTTC
-,TRBV24-1,-,TRBJ2-3,CATSERNPDTQYF,TGTGCCACCAGTGAGAGGAACCCAGATACGCAGTATTTT
TRBD1,TRBV19,-,TRBJ2-1,CASKQGVTEQFF,TGTGCCAGTAAGCAGGGGGTTACTGAGCAGTTCTTC
-,TRBV19,-,TRBJ1-5,CASGTNQPQHF,TGTGCCAGTGGGACAAATCAGCCCCAGCATTTT
TRBD1,TRBV6-1,once,TRBJ1-2,CASSGDRGPNYYGYTF,TGTGCCAGCAGTGGGGACAGGGGGCCCAACTACTATGGCTACACCTTC
-,TRBV18,-,TRBJ1-2,CASSPLSTTQLNYGYTF,TGTGCCAGCTCACCCCTGTCAACGACTCAACTTAACTATGGCTACACCTTC
TRBD1,TRBV5-4,-,TRBJ2-3,CASSRPTGGGEDTQYF,TGTGCCAGCAGTCGTCCCACAGGGGGCGGTGAAGATACGCAGTATTTT
TRBD2,TRBV11-3,-,TRBJ2-7,CASSFGLAGDYEQYF,TGTGCCAGCAGCTTTGGGCTAGCGGGGGATTACGAGCAGTACTTC
-,TRBV6-6,-,TRBJ1-1,CASRKDLGQMNTEAFF,TGTGCCAGCCGTAAAGATTTAGGACAGATGAACACTGAAGCTTTCTTT
TRBD1,TRBV9,-,TRBJ2-2,CASSGPGTGSGGELFF,TGTGCCAGCAGCGGTCCCGGGACAGGGTCCGGCGGGGAGCTGTTTTTT
-,TRBV24-1,-,TRBJ2-1,CATSDLNGGRDEQFF,TGTGCCACCAGTGATTTGAATGGGGGCCGGGATGAGCAGTTCTTC
TRBD1,TRBV6-5,-,TRBJ2-1,CASRGQGNSNEQFF,TGTGCCAGCAGAGGACAGGGGAATAGCAATGAGCAGTTCTTC
-,TRBV20-1,-,TRBJ2-1,CSVAHNEQFF,TGCAGTGTAGCACACAATGAGCAGTTCTTC
TRBD1,TRBV18,-,TRBJ1-1,CASSVTVAGGTSMNTEAFF,TGTGCCAGCTCAGTGACCGTGGCAGGGGGAACTTCAATGAACACTGAAGCTTTCTTT
-,TRBV11-2,-,TRBJ1-2,CASSATGYGYTF,TGTGCCAGCAGCGCTACAGGATATGGCTACACCTTC
-,TRBV5-8,-,TRBJ1-2,CASSPREVLHYGYTF,TGTGCCAGCAGCCCCCGGGAGGTCCTCCACTATGGCTACACCTTC
-,TRBV7-2,-,TRBJ1-2,CASSSIGQSYGYTF,TGTGCCAGCAGCTCGATTGGACAGTCCTATGGCTACACCTTC
-,TRBV24-1,once,TRBJ1-2,CATSDLGGTGYTF,TGTGCCACCAGTGATTTAGGAGGGACTGGCTACACCTTC
TRBD1,TRBV11-2,-,TRBJ1-3,CASSSPRDREASGNTIYF,TGTGCCAGCAGCTCCCCTAGGGACAGGGAGGCTTCTGGAAACACCATATATTTT
TRBD1,TRBV5-5,-,TRBJ1-2,CASSRDRNFYGYTF,TGTGCCAGCAGCAGGGACAGAAACTTCTATGGCTACACCTTC
-,TRBV19,-,TRBJ1-2,CATQEGYGYTF,TGTGCCACGCAGGAGGGCTATGGCTACACCTTC
-,TRBV10-2,-,TRBJ2-1,CASRNFYNEQFF,TGCGCCAGCAGGAACTTCTACAATGAGCAGTTCTTC
TRBD1,TRBV5-6,-,TRBJ1-1,CASSWVQGATEAFF,TGTGCCAGCAGCTGGGTACAGGGGGCGACTGAAGCTTTCTTT
-,TRBV7-2,-,TRBJ1-1,CASSWRGQGSTEAFF,TGTGCCAGCAGCTGGCGTGGTCAGGGGAGCACTGAAGCTTTCTTT
TRBD1,TRBV19,-,TRBJ1-5,CASSPTGGHQPQHF,TGTGCCAGTAGTCCTACAGGGGGTCATCAGCCCCAGCATTTT
-,TRBV5-1,-,TRBJ2-1,CASSSPEGRNEQFF,TGCGCCAGCAGCTCGCCGGAGGGCCGAAATGAGCAGTTCTTC
-,TRBV19,-,TRBJ1-4,CASSIGGGTNEKLFF,TGTGCCAGTAGTATTGGAGGTGGAACTAATGAAAAACTGTTTTTT
-,TRBV6-6,-,TRBJ2-1,CASSHFKEGNEQFF,TGTGCCAGCAGTCACTTTAAGGAGGGGAATGAGCAGTTCTTC
TRBD2,TRBV7-8,-,TRBJ2-5,CASSQPTLAGRETQYF,TGTGCCAGCAGCCAGCCCACCTTAGCGGGAAGGGAGACCCAGTACTTC
TRBD1,TRBV7-3,once,TRBJ1-1,CASSLGQGLGEAFF,TGTGCCAGCAGCTTAGGACAGGGTCTAGGTGAAGCTTTCTTT
-,TRBV7-2,-,TRBJ2-7,CASSFARRGSYEQYF,TGTGCCAGCAGCTTCGCTCGCAGGGGCTCCTACGAGCAGTACTTC
-,TRBV6-5,-,TRBJ1-6,CASSQTRNSPLHF,TGTGCCAGCAGCCAGACTCGTAATTCACCCCTCCACTTT
TRBD1,TRBV9,-,TRBJ1-2,CASSVGTAYYGYTF,TGTGCCAGCAGCGTCGGGACAGCCTACTATGGCTACACCTTC
-,TRBV2,-,TRBJ2-7,CASSPKRLEGNEQYF,TGTGCCAGCAGCCCCAAACGACTAGAAGGGAACGAGCAGTACTTC
-,TRBV29-1,-,TRBJ1-1,CSVERGRVNTEAFF,TGCAGCGTTGAAAGGGGTAGGGTGAACACTGAAGCTTTCTTT
TRBD1,TRBV10-3,-,TRBJ1-2,CAISESGQGLSYTF,TGTGCCATCAGTGAGTCTGGACAGGGCCTAAGCTACACCTTC
TRBD1,TRBV6-6,-,TRBJ1-6,CASSFDRAISPLHF,TGTGCCAGCAGTTTCGACAGGGCTATTTCACCCCTCCACTTT